The clone carrying this TCR beta chain was seen a few times. The data derive from a study of blood T cell repertoires in COVID-19. Turning to the study itself: Sample material is recorded as cDNA or gDNA derived from T cells, B-cell-depleted T cells, or PBMCs.

Germline assignment: CDR1 KGHSH and CDR2 LQKENI. This CDR3 spans 19 amino acids. The V gene end was trimmed by 3 bases and the J gene end by 2 bases; junction bases not matched to a gene: 12. Libraries were prepared by immunoSEQ multiplex PCR; TCRdb keeps only in-frame clonotypes and omits some of them. The sample has 150,000 to 200,000 clones, 65% to 85% seen once; the top ten hold 10% to 15%. Cohorts were determined from participant-reported clinical history. Two negative PCRs, clearance, or symptom resolution had been documented for recovered Cohort 3 donors. This sequence was found in a woman aged 55-69 years who had recovered from COVID-19. The sample comprised PBMCs or T cells enriched from blood (not recorded which). The genes are TRBV18 and TRBJ2-6; 8 nucleotides match TRBD2. This CDR3 reads CASSPSLGRGVAGANVLTF. The DNA for the CDR3 is TGTGCCAGCTCACCGTCTCTAGGGCGGGGGGTAGCTGGGGCCAACGTCCTGACTTTC.